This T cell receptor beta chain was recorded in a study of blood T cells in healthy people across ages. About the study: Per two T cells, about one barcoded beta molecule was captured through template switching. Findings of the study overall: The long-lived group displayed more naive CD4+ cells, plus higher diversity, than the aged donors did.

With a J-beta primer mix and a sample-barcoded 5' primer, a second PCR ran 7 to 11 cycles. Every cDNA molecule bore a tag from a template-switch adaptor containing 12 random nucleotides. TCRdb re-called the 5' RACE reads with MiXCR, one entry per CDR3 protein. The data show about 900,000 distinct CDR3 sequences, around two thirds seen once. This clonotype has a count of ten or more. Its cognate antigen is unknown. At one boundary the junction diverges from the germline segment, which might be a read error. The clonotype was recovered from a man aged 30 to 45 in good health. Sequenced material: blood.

The CDR3 DNA reads TGTGCCAGCAGCTCCGGGGGTAGCTCCTACAATGAGCAGTTCTTC. Translating gives CASSSGGSSYNEQFF. J is TRBJ2-1 and V is TRBV5-1; D might be TRBD2 (6 bases). Germline CDR1 is SGHRS and CDR2 is YFSETQ. The CDR3 is 15 residues long.